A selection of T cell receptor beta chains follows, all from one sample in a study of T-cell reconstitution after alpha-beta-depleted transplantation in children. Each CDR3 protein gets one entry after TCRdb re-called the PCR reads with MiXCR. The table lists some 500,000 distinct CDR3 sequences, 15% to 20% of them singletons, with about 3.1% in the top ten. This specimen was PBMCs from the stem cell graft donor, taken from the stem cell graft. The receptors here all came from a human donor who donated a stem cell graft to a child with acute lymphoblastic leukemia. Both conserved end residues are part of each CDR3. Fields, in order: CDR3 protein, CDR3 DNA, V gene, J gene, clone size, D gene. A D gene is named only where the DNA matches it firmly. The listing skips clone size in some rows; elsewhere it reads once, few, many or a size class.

cdr3_aa: CATSDLTSGRITGELFF
cdr3_nt: TGTGCCACCAGTGATTTGACTAGCGGGAGAATCACCGGGGAGCTGTTTTTT
v_call: TRBV24-1
j_call: TRBJ2-2
clone_size: few
d_call: TRBD2

cdr3_aa: CASSLVSAQSTMSEQFF
cdr3_nt: TGCGCCAGCAGCTTGGTTTCTGCCCAAAGTACCATGAGTGAGCAGTTCTTC
v_call: TRBV5-1
j_call: TRBJ2-1
clone_size: many
d_call: NA

cdr3_aa: CASSRPSGRALKDNEQFF
cdr3_nt: TGTGCCAGCAGCCGCCCTAGCGGGAGGGCCCTCAAGGACAATGAGCAGTTCTTC
v_call: TRBV9
j_call: TRBJ2-1
clone_size: few
d_call: TRBD2

cdr3_aa: CSVQPVGYEQYF
cdr3_nt: TGCAGCGTCCAGCCCGTGGGATACGAGCAGTACTTC
v_call: TRBV29-1
j_call: TRBJ2-7
clone_size: few
d_call: NA

cdr3_aa: CASGSGHQETQYF
cdr3_nt: TGTGCATCGGGTAGCGGCCACCAAGAGACCCAGTACTTC
v_call: TRBV12-3/TRBV12-4
j_call: TRBJ2-5
clone_size: NA
d_call: NA

cdr3_aa: CATLEGFGNTIYF
cdr3_nt: TGTGCCACCCTTGAAGGTTTTGGAAACACCATATATTTT
v_call: TRBV12-3/TRBV12-4
j_call: TRBJ1-3
clone_size: NA
d_call: NA

cdr3_aa: CASSLITDSRMVYGYTF
cdr3_nt: TGCGCCAGCAGCCTCATAACGGACAGCAGAATGGTCTATGGCTACACCTTC
v_call: TRBV4-1
j_call: TRBJ1-2
clone_size: NA
d_call: NA

cdr3_aa: CASSRLGKETQYF
cdr3_nt: TGTGCCAGCAGCCGGCTGGGAAAAGAGACCCAGTACTTC
v_call: TRBV3-1
j_call: TRBJ2-5
clone_size: NA
d_call: NA

cdr3_aa: CSAVWDTEAFF
cdr3_nt: TGCAGCGCAGTTTGGGACACTGAAGCTTTCTTT
v_call: TRBV29-1
j_call: TRBJ1-1
clone_size: NA
d_call: NA

cdr3_aa: CASSPRPSPDTQYF
cdr3_nt: TGTGCCAGCAGCCCCCGTCCCTCTCCAGATACGCAGTATTTT
v_call: TRBV11-1
j_call: TRBJ2-3
clone_size: NA
d_call: NA

cdr3_aa: CASSEGASSGNTIYF
cdr3_nt: TGTGCCAGCAGTGAAGGCGCCAGCTCTGGAAACACCATATATTTT
v_call: TRBV25-1
j_call: TRBJ1-3
clone_size: NA
d_call: NA

cdr3_aa: CASSAEPLKNTEAFF
cdr3_nt: TGTGCCAGCAGCGCAGAGCCGCTAAAGAACACTGAAGCTTTCTTT
v_call: TRBV6-4
j_call: TRBJ1-1
clone_size: few
d_call: NA

cdr3_aa: CASSSVFAYEQYF
cdr3_nt: TGTGCCAGCAGTTCGGTTTTCGCCTACGAGCAGTACTTC
v_call: TRBV12-3/TRBV12-4
j_call: TRBJ2-7
clone_size: few
d_call: NA

cdr3_aa: CASSLAGVSTDTQYF
cdr3_nt: TGTGCCAGCAGCTTAGCGGGTGTTAGCACAGATACGCAGTATTTT
v_call: TRBV7-2
j_call: TRBJ2-3
clone_size: many
d_call: NA

cdr3_aa: CASSLSRGSWGGYNEQFF
cdr3_nt: TGTGCCAGCAGCTTATCTCGCGGGAGCTGGGGGGGTTACAATGAGCAGTTCTTC
v_call: TRBV11-2
j_call: TRBJ2-1
clone_size: NA
d_call: TRBD2

cdr3_aa: CASSIRTGGNYGYTF
cdr3_nt: TGTGCCAGTAGTATTAGGACAGGGGGCAACTATGGCTACACCTTC
v_call: TRBV19
j_call: TRBJ1-2
clone_size: few
d_call: TRBD1

cdr3_aa: CASSYLKGASGSYEQYF
cdr3_nt: TGCGCCAGCAGCTACCTTAAAGGAGCTAGCGGGAGCTACGAGCAGTACTTC
v_call: TRBV5-1
j_call: TRBJ2-7
clone_size: NA
d_call: TRBD2

cdr3_aa: CSVQPRDARKQFF
cdr3_nt: TGCAGCGTGCAACCTCGGGACGCGCGAAAGCAGTTCTTC
v_call: TRBV29-1
j_call: TRBJ2-1
clone_size: NA
d_call: NA